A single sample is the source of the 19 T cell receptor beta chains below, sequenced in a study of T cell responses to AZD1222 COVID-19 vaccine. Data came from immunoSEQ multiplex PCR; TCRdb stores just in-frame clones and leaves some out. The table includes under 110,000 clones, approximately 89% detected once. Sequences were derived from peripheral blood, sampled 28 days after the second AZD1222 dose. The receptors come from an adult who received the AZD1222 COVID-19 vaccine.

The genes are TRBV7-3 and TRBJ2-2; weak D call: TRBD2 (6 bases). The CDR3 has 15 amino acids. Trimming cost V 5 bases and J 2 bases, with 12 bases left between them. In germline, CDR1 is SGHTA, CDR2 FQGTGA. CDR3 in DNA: TGTGCCAGCAGCGCCTTAGCGGCTAACACCGGGGAGCTGTTTTTT. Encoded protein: CASSALAANTGELFF.

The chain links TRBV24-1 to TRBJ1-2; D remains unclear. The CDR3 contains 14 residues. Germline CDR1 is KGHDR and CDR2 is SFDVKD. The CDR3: CTEFRRHSRYGYTF. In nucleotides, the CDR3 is TGTACCGAGTTCCGGCGACATTCGAGATATGGCTACACCTTC.

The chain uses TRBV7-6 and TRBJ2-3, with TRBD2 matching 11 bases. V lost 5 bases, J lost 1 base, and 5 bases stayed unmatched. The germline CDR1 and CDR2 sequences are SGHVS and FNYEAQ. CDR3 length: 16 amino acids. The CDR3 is CASSQVAGGGTDTQYF. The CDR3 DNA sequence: TGTGCCAGCAGCCAAGTAGCGGGAGGGGGCACAGATACGCAGTATTTT.

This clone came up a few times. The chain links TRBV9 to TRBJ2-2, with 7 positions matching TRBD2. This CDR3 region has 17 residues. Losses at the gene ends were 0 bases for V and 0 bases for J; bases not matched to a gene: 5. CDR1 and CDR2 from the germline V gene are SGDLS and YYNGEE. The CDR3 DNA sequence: TGTGCCAGCAGCGTAGCTACGGGACTATCGAACACCGGGGAGCTGTTTTTT. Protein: CASSVATGLSNTGELFF.

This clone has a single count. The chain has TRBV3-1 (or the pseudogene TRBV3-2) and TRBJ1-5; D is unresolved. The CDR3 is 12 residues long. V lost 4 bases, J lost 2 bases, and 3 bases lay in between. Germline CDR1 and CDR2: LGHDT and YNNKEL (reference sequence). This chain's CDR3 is CASSPGNQPQHF. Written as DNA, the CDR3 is TGTGCCAGCAGCCCCGGCAATCAGCCCCAGCATTTT.

CDR3 coding DNA: TGTGCCAGCAGCCTGGGACTAGCGGGAGGGATAAACAATGAGCAGTTCTTC. Its protein product is CASSLGLAGGINNEQFF. V is TRBV7-3 and J is TRBJ2-1; 16 bases fit TRBD2. Germline V gene lookup returns CDR1 SGHTA and CDR2 FQGTGA. CDR3 size: 17 residues. Trimming cost V 5 bases and J 5 bases; bases outside gene matches: 6.

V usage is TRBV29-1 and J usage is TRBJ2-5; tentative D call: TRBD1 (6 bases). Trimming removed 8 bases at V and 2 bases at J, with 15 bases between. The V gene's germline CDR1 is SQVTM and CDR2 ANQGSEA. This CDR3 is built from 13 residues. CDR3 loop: CSIGPQGQETQYF. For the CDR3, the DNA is TGCAGCATCGGGCCACAGGGACAAGAGACCCAGTACTTC.

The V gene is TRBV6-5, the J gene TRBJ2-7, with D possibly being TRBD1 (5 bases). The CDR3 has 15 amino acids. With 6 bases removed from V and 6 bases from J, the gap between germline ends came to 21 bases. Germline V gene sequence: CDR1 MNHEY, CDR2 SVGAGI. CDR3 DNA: TGTGCCAGCAGCCCCACTCCAGGGCGAAGGAGCGAGCAGTACTTC. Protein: CASSPTPGRRSEQYF.

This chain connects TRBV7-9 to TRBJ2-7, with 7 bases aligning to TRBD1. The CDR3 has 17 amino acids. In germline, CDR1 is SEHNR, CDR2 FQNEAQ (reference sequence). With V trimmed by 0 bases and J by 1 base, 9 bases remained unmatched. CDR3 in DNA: TGTGCCAGCAGCTTAGCCTTGTCAGGGGGTTTGTCCTACGAGCAGTACTTC. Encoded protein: CASSLALSGGLSYEQYF. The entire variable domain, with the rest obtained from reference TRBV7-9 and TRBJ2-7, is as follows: DTGVSQNPRHKITKRGQNVTFRCDPISEHNRLYWYRQTLGQGPEFLTYFQNEAQLEKSRLLSDRFSAERPKGSFSTLEIQRTEQGDSAMYLCASSLALSGGLSYEQYFGPGTRLTVT.

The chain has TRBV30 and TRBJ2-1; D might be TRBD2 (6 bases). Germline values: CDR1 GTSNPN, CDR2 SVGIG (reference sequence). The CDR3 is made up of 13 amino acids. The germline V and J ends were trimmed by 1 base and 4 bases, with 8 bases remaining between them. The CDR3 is CAWSGTIYNEQFF. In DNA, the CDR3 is TGTGCCTGGAGTGGGACTATTTACAATGAGCAGTTCTTC. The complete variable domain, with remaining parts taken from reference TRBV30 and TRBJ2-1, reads SQTIHQWPATLVQPVGSPLSLECTVEGTSNPNLYWYRQAAGRGLQLLFYSVGIGQISSEVPQNLSASRPQDRQFILSSKKLLLSDSGFYLCAWSGTIYNEQFFGPGTRLTVL.

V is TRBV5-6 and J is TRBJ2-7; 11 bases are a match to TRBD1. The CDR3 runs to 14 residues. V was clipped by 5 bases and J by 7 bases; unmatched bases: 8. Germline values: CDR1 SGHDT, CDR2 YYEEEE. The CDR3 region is CASRTGQGGLEQYF. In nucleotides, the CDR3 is TGTGCCAGCAGGACGGGACAGGGGGGATTGGAGCAGTACTTC. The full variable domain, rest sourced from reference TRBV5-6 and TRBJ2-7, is DAGVTQSPTHLIKTRGQQVTLRCSPKSGHDTVSWYQQALGQGPQFIFQYYEEEERQRGNFPDRFSGHQFPNYSSELNVNALLLGDSALYLCASRTGQGGLEQYFGPGTRLTVT.

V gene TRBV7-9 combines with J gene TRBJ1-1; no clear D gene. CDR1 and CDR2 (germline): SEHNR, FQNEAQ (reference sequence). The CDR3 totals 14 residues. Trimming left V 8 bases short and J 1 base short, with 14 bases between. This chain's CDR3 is CASRPSGRNTEAFF. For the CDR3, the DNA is TGTGCCAGCCGCCCTTCTGGCAGGAACACTGAAGCTTTCTTT. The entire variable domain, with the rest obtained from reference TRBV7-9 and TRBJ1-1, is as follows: DTGVSQNPRHKITKRGQNVTFRCDPISEHNRLYWYRQTLGQGPEFLTYFQNEAQLEKSRLLSDRFSAERPKGSFSTLEIQRTEQGDSAMYLCASRPSGRNTEAFFGQGTRLTVV.

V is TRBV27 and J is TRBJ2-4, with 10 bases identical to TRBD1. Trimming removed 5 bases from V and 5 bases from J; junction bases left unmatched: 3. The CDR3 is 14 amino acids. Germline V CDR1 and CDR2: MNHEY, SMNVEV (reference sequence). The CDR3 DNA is TGTGCCAGCAGTCCGGGGACAGGGGAAAACATTCAGTACTTC. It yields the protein CASSPGTGENIQYF.

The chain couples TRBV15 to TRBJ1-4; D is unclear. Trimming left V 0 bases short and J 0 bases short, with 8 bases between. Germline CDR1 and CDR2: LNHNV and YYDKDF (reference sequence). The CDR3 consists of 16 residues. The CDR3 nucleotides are TGTGCCACCAGCAGAGATTACAAGGCAACTAATGAAAAACTGTTTTTT. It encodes CATSRDYKATNEKLFF.

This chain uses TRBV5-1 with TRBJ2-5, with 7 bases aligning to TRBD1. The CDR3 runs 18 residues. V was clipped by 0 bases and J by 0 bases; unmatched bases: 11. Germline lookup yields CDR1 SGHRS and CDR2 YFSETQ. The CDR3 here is CASSLVGTVLSYQETQYF. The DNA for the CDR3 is TGCGCCAGCAGCTTGGTTGGGACAGTGCTCTCGTACCAAGAGACCCAGTACTTC.

The CDR3 sequence: CASSHAGGTEAFF. The CDR3 DNA reads as TGTGCCAGCAGTCACGCAGGGGGCACTGAAGCTTTCTTT. The J gene is TRBJ1-1, the V gene TRBV3-1 (or the pseudogene TRBV3-2), with 7 positions matching TRBD1. This CDR3 spans 13 amino acids. V trimming: 6 bases; J trimming: 4 bases; junction bases outside the gene matches: 5. Germline CDR1 reads LGHDT; CDR2 reads YNNKEL (reference sequence).

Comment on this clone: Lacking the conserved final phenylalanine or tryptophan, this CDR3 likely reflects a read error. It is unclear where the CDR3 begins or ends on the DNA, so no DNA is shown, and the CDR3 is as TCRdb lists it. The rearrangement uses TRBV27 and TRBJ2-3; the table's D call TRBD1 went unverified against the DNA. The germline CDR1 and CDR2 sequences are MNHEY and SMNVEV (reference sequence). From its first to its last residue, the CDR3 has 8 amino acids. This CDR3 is CASSRQRG.

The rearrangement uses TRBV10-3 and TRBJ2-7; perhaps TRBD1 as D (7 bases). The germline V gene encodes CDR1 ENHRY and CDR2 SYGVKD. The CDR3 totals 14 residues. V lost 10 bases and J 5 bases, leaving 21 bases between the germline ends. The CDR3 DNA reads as TGTGCCACCCAGAGACAGGGAGGAGTCGACGAGCAGTACTTC. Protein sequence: CATQRQGGVDEQYF.

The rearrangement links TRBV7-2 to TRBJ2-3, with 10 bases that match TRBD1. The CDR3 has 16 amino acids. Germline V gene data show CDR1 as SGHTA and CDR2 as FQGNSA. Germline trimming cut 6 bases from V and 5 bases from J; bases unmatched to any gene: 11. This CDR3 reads CASRLIGQGGLDTQYF. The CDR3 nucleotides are TGTGCCAGCAGACTAATTGGACAGGGGGGCTTAGATACGCAGTATTTT.